Listed here is a single TCR beta chain. Method: immunoSEQ multiplex PCR; TCRdb's copy keeps in-frame clones and lacks some. This sample has approximately 100,000 clones, with roughly 88% found just once. The CDR3 spans 13 residues. J lost 6 bases, V lost 5 bases, and 2 bases had no gene match. This sample is part of a study of blood T cell repertoires in COVID-19. Study as a whole: Samples representing acute and convalescent COVID-19 were sourced from the United States, Italy and Spain.

Material: peripheral blood. The chain has TRBV12-3 or TRBV12-4 and TRBJ1-1; 11 bases agree with TRBD1. The sequence was collected from a man aged 55 to 70 with acute or convalescent COVID-19. CDR3 residues: CASSGQGAAEAFF. For the CDR3, the DNA is TGTGCCAGCAGTGGACAGGGGGCTGCTGAAGCTTTCTTT.